Below, one T cell receptor (beta chain) is given with its context. The target antigen is unknown. The record originates from a study of post-analysis software for immune sequencing data. Overall study context: There were relapsing-remitting, secondary progressive and progressive-relapsing multiple sclerosis among the disease courses included. Findings of the study overall: In patients, TRBV5-6, TRBV5-1 and TRBV20-1 belonged to four or five TRBV segments found more frequently than in controls. Compared against controls, patients with multiple sclerosis displayed significantly lower normalized Chao1 diversity. When the samples were clustered directly with F measure, those that had been prepared in the same batch showed strong co-clustering.

Trimming took off 5 bases at V and 6 bases at J, with 10 bases between the two ends. CDR1 and CDR2 from the germline V gene are MNHEY and SMNVEV (reference sequence). This CDR3 has 13 amino acids. Unique molecular identifiers were carried by the TCR beta cDNA libraries. From roughly 1 to 10 million T cells, 400,000 to 650,000 cDNA molecules were obtained. TCRdb ran MiXCR on the PCR reads and lists one entry per CDR3 protein. The sample lists 600,000 to 700,000 distinct CDR3 sequences; 55% to 70% were seen once. The chain employs TRBV27 and TRBJ1-4; D not certain. Sequences were obtained from blood. This clonotype was obtained from a girl aged 2 to 10 with multiple sclerosis. The CDR3 region has the DNA TGTGCCAGCAGTCCTATAGACCATGAAAAACTGTTTTTT. As protein: CASSPIDHEKLFF.